This T cell receptor (beta chain) was captured by sequencing in a study of blood T cell repertoires in COVID-19. Study details: PBMCs, B-cell-depleted T cells, or T cells were the source of the cDNA or gDNA that made up the material.

Germline assignment: CDR1 GTSNPN and CDR2 SVGIG (reference sequence). The CDR3 is 14 residues long. The J segment lost 10 bases and the V segment lost 4 bases, leaving 8 bases of the junction unmatched. Cohorts were determined from participant-reported clinical history. A COVID-19 case was met by exposed participants within 2 weeks before study entry. Using immunoSEQ multiplex PCR, the repertoire was profiled, and TCRdb retains in-frame clones only, with some absent. The top ten hold about 4.7% of the sample, which has about 210,000 clones, less than 90% seen once. This sequence originates from a woman younger than 45 who had been exposed to COVID-19. The chain has TRBV30 and TRBJ1-6; 9 nucleotides line up with TRBD1. Material: PBMCs or T cells enriched from blood (not recorded which). The CDR3 sequence is CAWTPGQGASPLHF. DNA for the CDR3: TGTGCCTGGACCCCGGGACAGGGAGCCTCACCCCTCCACTTT.